This T cell receptor (beta chain) was profiled in a study of blood T cell repertoires in COVID-19. Seattle patients were enrolled during active infection and followed longitudinally. Study processing details: By means of reference gene primer amplification, nucleated cell counts were estimated. Profiled with immunoSEQ multiplex PCR; TCRdb holds only in-frame clones, not every one. That table gives V, J and clone size, and the DNA gave D and trimming. The repertoire consists of some 350,000 clones, with approximately 87% occurring once and the leading ten covering over 6%. Germline V gene lookup returns CDR1 SGHTS and CDR2 YDEGEE. Trimming removed 1 base at V and 4 bases at J, with 12 bases between. The CDR3 loop spans 15 amino acids.

V usage is TRBV5-8 and J usage is TRBJ2-1, with D maybe TRBD1 (5 bases). The receptor was derived from a woman in her forties or fifties with COVID-19, enrolled during active disease. The sample consisted of peripheral blood. The CDR3 sequence: CASSLMVAGYNEQFF. CDR3 nucleotide sequence: TGTGCCAGCAGCTTGATGGTCGCAGGGTACAATGAGCAGTTCTTC.